Listed below are T cell receptor beta chains from one sample, sequenced in a study of cytomegalovirus exposure and HLA in healthy donors. Data came from immunoSEQ multiplex PCR; TCRdb stores just in-frame clones and leaves some out. The data show about 110,000 clones, about 81% seen once. Sequencing was done on a sample of PBMCs. These receptors were obtained from a man aged 25-45 years in good health and CMV-seropositive. The CDR3 runs from the conserved cysteine through the conserved F or W. The D gene is left open where the match is weak. The size of a clone is reported for some rows only, either as once, few or many, or as a class for expanded clones.

CDR3nt	CDR3aa	abundance	j_gene	d_gene	v_gene
TGTGCCACCCCGGTCGAGGGTGTTGAGACCCAGTACTTC	CATPVEGVETQYF	NA	TRBJ2-5	NA	TRBV7-9
TGTTCCAGCAGCTTAGGACTAGCGGGGGGACGTACCGGGGAGCTGTTTTTT	CSSSLGLAGGRTGELFF	NA	TRBJ2-2	TRBD2	TRBV7-9
TGTGCCAGCAGTCCGCCCAGAGGCAGCAACACCGGGGAGCTGTTTTTT	CASSPPRGSNTGELFF	NA	TRBJ2-2	NA	TRBV2
TGTGCCAGCAGGGACTGGGGGCGAAGTCTGAACACTGAAGCTTTCTTT	CASRDWGRSLNTEAFF	NA	TRBJ1-1	NA	TRBV2
TGCGCCAGCAGCGCCGGGGAGAACACCGGGGAGCTGTTTTTT	CASSAGENTGELFF	NA	TRBJ2-2	NA	TRBV27
TGTGCCAGCAGTTTAGGCAGGGGATACGAGCAGTACTTC	CASSLGRGYEQYF	NA	TRBJ2-7	NA	TRBV28
TGTGCCAGCAGCAACAGGGGGATCGGCTACACCTTC	CASSNRGIGYTF	NA	TRBJ1-2	TRBD1	TRBV7-8
TGCGCCAGCAGCCCGGGACTAGCGGGGAATACGCAGTATTTT	CASSPGLAGNTQYF	NA	TRBJ2-3	TRBD2	TRBV5-1
TGTGCCAGTAGTTCGACAGGGAACTCAAATCAGCCCCAGCATTTT	CASSSTGNSNQPQHF	once	TRBJ1-5	TRBD1	TRBV19
TGTGCCAGCAGCTGGTCAGGAAACTATGGCTACACCTTC	CASSWSGNYGYTF	NA	TRBJ1-2	NA	TRBV5-5
TGCGCCAGCAGCTTGGGCAGGGGTTTTAATGAAAAACTGTTTTTT	CASSLGRGFNEKLFF	NA	TRBJ1-4	NA	TRBV5-1
TGTGCCAGCAGTTACACAGCAGGGATCAACACTGAAGCTTTCTTT	CASSYTAGINTEAFF	NA	TRBJ1-1	NA	TRBV6-5
TGCGCCAGCAGCCTGGACAGGGGCGACACTGAAGCTTTCTTT	CASSLDRGDTEAFF	NA	TRBJ1-1	TRBD1	TRBV5-1
TGTGCCAGCAGCCTGCGCGGACTAGCGGGGGGGACCGGGGAGCTGTTTTTT	CASSLRGLAGGTGELFF	NA	TRBJ2-2	TRBD2	TRBV7-8
TGCAGCGTTCAGCAGAGCGGGGGGACCTACGAGCAGTACTTC	CSVQQSGGTYEQYF	NA	TRBJ2-7	TRBD2	TRBV29-1
TGTGCCACCAGCAGAGATCAAGCTCCGCCCCAGCATTTT	CATSRDQAPPQHF	NA	TRBJ1-5	NA	TRBV15
TGTGCCAGCAGTTACAGGGGGCACACTGAAGCTTTCTTT	CASSYRGHTEAFF	NA	TRBJ1-1	TRBD1	TRBV27
TGTGCCAGCACTCCCCCGGGCGGGGGGACGTACAATGAGCAGTTCTTC	CASTPPGGGTYNEQFF	NA	TRBJ2-1	TRBD2	TRBV2
TGTGCCAGCTCTCAGGGGCCAGTCACCGGGGAGCTGTTTTTT	CASSQGPVTGELFF	NA	TRBJ2-2	NA	TRBV7-9
TGTGCCAGTAGTACCGGGAACCAAGAGACCCAGTACTTC	CASSTGNQETQYF	NA	TRBJ2-5	NA	TRBV19
TGTGCCAGCACGCGGCTGCAAAGCTCCTACGAGCAGTACTTC	CASTRLQSSYEQYF	NA	TRBJ2-7	NA	TRBV7-9
TGTGCCAGCAGCTGTAGCTGGCCGGGACAGGGGTTTAATTCACCCCTCCACTTT	CASSCSWPGQGFNSPLHF	NA	TRBJ1-6	TRBD1	TRBV5-7
TGTGCCAGCATCCCCCCGGGTGGCAGTAACTATGGCTACACCTTC	CASIPPGGSNYGYTF	NA	TRBJ1-2	NA	TRBV25-1
TGTGCCAGCAGCCGAGCCTATGCGGGCGCCGACTACGAGCAGTACTTC	CASSRAYAGADYEQYF	NA	TRBJ2-7	NA	TRBV7-2
TGCGCCAGCAGCTTGGTGGCTAGCGGGGGCACAGATACGCAGTATTTT	CASSLVASGGTDTQYF	NA	TRBJ2-3	TRBD2	TRBV5-1
TGTGCCAGCAGCGGACAAGGAGAGAATGAGCAGTTCTTC	CASSGQGENEQFF	NA	TRBJ2-1	NA	TRBV2
TGCGCCAGCAGTGAGATTGACGTAATGGAGACTGAAGCTTTCTTT	CASSEIDVMETEAFF	NA	TRBJ1-1	NA	TRBV10-2
TGTGCCAGCAGCCCGGGCCAAGAGACCCAGTACTTC	CASSPGQETQYF	NA	TRBJ2-5	NA	TRBV7-9
TGTGCCAGCAGTCTACAGGGGAACACTGAAGCTTTCTTT	CASSLQGNTEAFF	NA	TRBJ1-1	NA	TRBV2
TGCGCCAGCAGTGGTACTGGCGGTACGCAGTATTTT	CASSGTGGTQYF	NA	TRBJ2-3	NA	TRBV10-1
TGCGCCAGCAGTGTTAGAGGACTAGCGGGGGGCCGACCCCTGAACGAGCAGTACTTC	CASSVRGLAGGRPLNEQYF	NA	TRBJ2-7	TRBD2	TRBV10-1
TGTGCCAGCAGTATAGGGAGCCCTGAAGCTTTCTTT	CASSIGSPEAFF	few	TRBJ1-1	NA	TRBV2
TGTGCCAGCAGCCTACGCCCCCACGACGAGGGTGAGCAGTTCTTC	CASSLRPHDEGEQFF	few	TRBJ2-1	NA	TRBV11-3
TGTGCCAGCAGTGTACGGGAGTGGGCTGGGGCCAACGTCCTGACTTTC	CASSVREWAGANVLTF	once	TRBJ2-6	NA	TRBV25-1
TGCGCCAGCAGCTCGCACAGGTACGAGCAGTACTTC	CASSSHRYEQYF	few	TRBJ2-7	NA	TRBV4-1
TGCGCCAGCAGTGAACAGGCGAACACTGAAGCTTTCTTT	CASSEQANTEAFF	NA	TRBJ1-1	NA	TRBV10-2
TGTTCCAGCAGCTTTGGGAGTAACTATGGCTACACCTTC	CSSSFGSNYGYTF	NA	TRBJ1-2	NA	TRBV7-9
TGTGCCAGCTCACCAGGACCGGGACAGAGAGCGAGGAACACTGAAGCTTTCTTT	CASSPGPGQRARNTEAFF	few	TRBJ1-1	TRBD1	TRBV18
TGTGCCAGCAGCTTAATAGCGGGGGGGCAGGAGACCCAGTACTTC	CASSLIAGGQETQYF	NA	TRBJ2-5	TRBD2	TRBV11-3
TGTGCCAGTAGTATGCAAGGGGCTCTAACTGAAGCTTTCTTT	CASSMQGALTEAFF	NA	TRBJ1-1	NA	TRBV19
TGTGCCAGCAGCTTAGAGGCAGGGGGCTATGGCTACACCTTC	CASSLEAGGYGYTF	NA	TRBJ1-2	TRBD1	TRBV7-9
TGTGCCAGCAGACCGGGACTAGAAGGAGGCGAGCAGTACTTC	CASRPGLEGGEQYF	NA	TRBJ2-7	TRBD2	TRBV9
TGTGCCAGCAGCTTCGGACAGGGGTACACCGGGGAGCTGTTTTTT	CASSFGQGYTGELFF	once	TRBJ2-2	TRBD1	TRBV5-4
TGTGCCAGCAGCGTAGGGGAGACAGGGGCCTACGAGCAGTACTTC	CASSVGETGAYEQYF	few	TRBJ2-7	TRBD1	TRBV9
TGTGCCAGCAGCTTAGTTACAGGGGGGAATGAAAAACTGTTTTTT	CASSLVTGGNEKLFF	NA	TRBJ1-4	TRBD1	TRBV11-3
TGTGCCAGCAGTGAACTCGGGGGGCACACCGGGGAGCTGTTTTTT	CASSELGGHTGELFF	NA	TRBJ2-2	NA	TRBV2
TGTGCCAGCTCAAAAGAGACAGGGTTTAGAAACGAGCAGTACTTC	CASSKETGFRNEQYF	few	TRBJ2-7	TRBD1	TRBV18
TGTGCCAGCAGCTTACGCCCCCTCGGAACAGACAGCTACGAGCAGTACTTC	CASSLRPLGTDSYEQYF	NA	TRBJ2-7	NA	TRBV7-9
TGTGCCAGCAGTGACAGGGGCCCCTATGGCTACACCTTC	CASSDRGPYGYTF	NA	TRBJ1-2	NA	TRBV2
TGCGCCAGCAGCCGCCGGACGGAGCGGCCCTCGAACACCGGGGAGCTGTTTTTT	CASSRRTERPSNTGELFF	NA	TRBJ2-2	NA	TRBV5-1
TGTGCCAGCAGAGGGGGCATCGATCAGCCCCAGCATTTT	CASRGGIDQPQHF	once	TRBJ1-5	TRBD1	TRBV6-5
TGCGCCAGCAGCAACGGACTAGCGGGAGAGACCCAGTACTTC	CASSNGLAGETQYF	NA	TRBJ2-5	TRBD2	TRBV5-1
TGTGCCAGCAGCTTGGAAATGGGGAGCACCATGAACACTGAAACTTTCTTT	CASSLEMGSTMNTETFF	NA	TRBJ1-1	NA	TRBV5-6
TGTGCCAGTAGGAGGGACAGGGATAATTCACCCCTCCACTTT	CASRRDRDNSPLHF	once	TRBJ1-6	TRBD1	TRBV19
TGTGCCAGCAGCTTAGGTACCGGGACAGCAACCGGGGAGCTGTTTTTT	CASSLGTGTATGELFF	NA	TRBJ2-2	TRBD1	TRBV7-6
TGTGCCAGCAGTGCTCAAGTTAGGAGGGAGGGAAAGGGAAGCTACACCTTC	CASSAQVRREGKGSYTF	NA	TRBJ1-2	NA	TRBV6-1
TGCAGCGTTGGAGACATTCATTCACCCCTCCACTTT	CSVGDIHSPLHF	NA	TRBJ1-6	NA	TRBV29-1
TGTGCCAGCAGTTTTCGAGCGGAGAACACCGGGGAGCTGTTTTTT	CASSFRAENTGELFF	once	TRBJ2-2	NA	TRBV28
TGCGCCAGCAGCCCCGGGAGGTCACCCGCACTTGAAGCTTTCTTT	CASSPGRSPALEAFF	NA	TRBJ1-1	NA	TRBV4-1
TGCAGCGTTGAAGTATCGGGGAACACTGAAGCTTTCTTT	CSVEVSGNTEAFF	NA	TRBJ1-1	NA	TRBV29-1